These 8 T cell receptor beta chains were all obtained from the same sample, sequenced in a study of cytomegalovirus exposure and HLA in healthy donors. TCRdb's table, derived via immunoSEQ multiplex PCR, lists solely in-frame clones and lacks some. The sample has 130,000 to 150,000 clones, 85% to 90% seen once. The sample was PBMCs. These receptors all come from a woman aged 30 to 39 in good health and CMV-seropositive.

The chain links TRBV7-2 to TRBJ2-3; weak D call: TRBD2 (5 bases). This CDR3 is built from 13 residues. Germline lookup yields CDR1 SGHTA and CDR2 FQGNSA. V was cut by 4 bases and J by 6 bases, with 11 bases left in between. The CDR3 nucleotides are TGTGCCAGCAGCTCCGCGGGTGCGGATACGCAGTATTTT. Protein product: CASSSAGADTQYF.

The V call is TRBV11-3, the J call TRBJ2-2; D perhaps matches TRBD1 (5 bases). The CDR3 consists of 13 residues. Trimming took 9 bases from V and 0 from J, leaving 8 bases between them. Per germline, CDR1 SGHNT and CDR2 YENEEA. The CDR3 loop reads CARGPTNTGELFF. In DNA, the CDR3 is TGTGCCAGGGGGCCCACGAACACCGGGGAGCTGTTTTTT.

This chain uses TRBV28 with TRBJ2-5; the D gene is possibly TRBD2 (5 bases). CDR3 length: 16 residues. Germline V gene sequence: CDR1 MDHEN, CDR2 SYDVKM. The V gene lost 8 bases and the J gene lost 2 bases, with 21 bases spanning the gap. This chain's CDR3 is CASLGGTAYVQETQYF. The CDR3 nucleotides read TGTGCCAGCCTCGGAGGTACAGCATACGTGCAAGAGACCCAGTACTTC.

This clone appeared a single time. The chain links TRBV29-1 to TRBJ1-1; D unresolved. Germline assignment: CDR1 SQVTM and CDR2 ANQGSEA. Trimming took 7 bases from V and 1 from J, leaving 13 bases between them. This CDR3 is built from 13 residues. The chain's CDR3 is CSAGGSPNTEAFF. The CDR3 nucleotides read TGCAGCGCCGGAGGTTCCCCGAACACTGAAGCTTTCTTT.

The rearrangement uses TRBV5-1 and TRBJ2-5; 7 bases align to TRBD2. V was pared by 0 bases and J by 5 bases, with 10 bases of the junction left unmatched. This CDR3 contains 16 residues. The germline V gene encodes CDR1 SGHRS and CDR2 YFSETQ. The CDR3 protein is CASSLGLAESLETQYF. The CDR3 DNA sequence: TGCGCCAGCAGCTTGGGGCTAGCGGAGTCTCTCGAGACCCAGTACTTC.

Written as DNA, the CDR3 is TGCGCCAGCAGTGAGTCGACCTTGGAGGGAGGCTACACCTTC. Translation gives CASSESTLEGGYTF. The V and J genes are TRBV10-2 and TRBJ1-2; D remains ambiguous. The CDR3 is made up of 14 amino acids. In germline, CDR1 is WSHSY, CDR2 SAAADI. V lost 0 bases, J lost 8 bases, and 13 bases lay in between.

This clone came up a few times. This chain connects TRBV11-2 to TRBJ1-5; tentatively, D is TRBD1 (5 bases). Germline V gene data show CDR1 as SGHAT and CDR2 as FQNNGV. The CDR3 consists of 13 residues. V lost 2 bases to trimming and J lost 6 bases, with 8 bases between them. CDR3 protein: CASSLLRGQPQHF. As DNA, the CDR3 is TGTGCCAGCAGCTTATTAAGGGGTCAGCCCCAGCATTTT.

The rearrangement uses TRBV28 and TRBJ2-7, with D possibly being TRBD2 (6 bases). Germline CDR1 is MDHEN and CDR2 is SYDVKM. V was trimmed by 6 bases and J by 9 bases, leaving 12 bases between them. This CDR3 spans 11 amino acids. CDR3 amino acids: CASSGGLGQYF. CDR3 bases: TGTGCCAGCAGCGGGGGTCTAGGGCAGTACTTC.